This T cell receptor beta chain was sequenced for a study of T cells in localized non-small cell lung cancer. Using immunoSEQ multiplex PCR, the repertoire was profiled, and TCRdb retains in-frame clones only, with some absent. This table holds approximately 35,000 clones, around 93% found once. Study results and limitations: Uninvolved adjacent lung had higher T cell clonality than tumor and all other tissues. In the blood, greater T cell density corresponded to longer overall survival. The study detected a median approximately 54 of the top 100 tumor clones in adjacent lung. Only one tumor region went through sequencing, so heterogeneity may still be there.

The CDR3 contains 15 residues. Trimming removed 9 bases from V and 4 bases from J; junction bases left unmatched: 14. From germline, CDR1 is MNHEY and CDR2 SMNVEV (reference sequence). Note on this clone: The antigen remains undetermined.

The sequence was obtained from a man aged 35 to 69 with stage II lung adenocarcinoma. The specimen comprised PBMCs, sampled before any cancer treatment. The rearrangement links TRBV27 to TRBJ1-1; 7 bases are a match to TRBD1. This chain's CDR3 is CARQGFLQRGTEAFF. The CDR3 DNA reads TGTGCCAGACAGGGGTTTCTTCAAAGAGGCACTGAAGCTTTCTTT.